These 14 T cell receptor beta chains were all obtained from the same sample, sequenced in a study of blood T cell repertoires in COVID-19. Profiled with immunoSEQ multiplex PCR; TCRdb holds only in-frame clones, not every one. This sample has 200,000 to 300,000 clones, with around 87% found just once. The sample comprised peripheral blood. The source is a woman aged 55-69 years with COVID-19, enrolled during active disease.

This chain links TRBV6-1 with TRBJ1-2; 8 bases are a match to TRBD1. The CDR3 has 16 residues. V was clipped by 2 bases and J by 3 bases; unmatched bases: 8. CDR1 is MNHNS and CDR2 is SASEGT in the germline V gene. The CDR3 DNA is TGTGCCAGCAGTGAAACGGGGACAGGCGCGTACTATGGCTACACCTTC. This codes for CASSETGTGAYYGYTF.

The chain combines TRBV7-2 with TRBJ2-6; D may be TRBD1 (5 bases). Germline values: CDR1 SGHTA, CDR2 FQGNSA. Trimming removed 6 bases at V and 4 bases at J, with 19 bases between. CDR3 length: 17 amino acids. The CDR3 DNA is TGTGCCAGCAGTCGGCGACAGTCTAGACTCGGGGCCAACGTCCTGACTTTC. This gives the protein CASSRRQSRLGANVLTF.

The chain uses TRBV30 and TRBJ2-3; D is ambiguous. The CDR3 consists of 15 residues. Trimming left V 2 bases short and J 2 bases short, with 14 bases between. Germline V lookup: CDR1 GTSNPN, CDR2 SVGIG (reference sequence). This chain's CDR3 is CAWSSGQLFTDTQYF. The CDR3 DNA reads as TGTGCCTGGAGTAGTGGGCAGCTTTTCACAGATACGCAGTATTTT.

In this sample, this clone turned up once. The chain recombines TRBV5-4 with TRBJ1-2, with a weak D call TRBD1 (6 bases). V dropped 3 bases and J dropped 1 base, with 13 bases sitting between them. Germline V lookup: CDR1 SGHNT, CDR2 YYREEE (reference sequence). The CDR3 is 15 amino acids. The CDR3 nucleotides are TGTGCCAGCAGCTCCCGGACAGAAGATAACTATGGCTACACCTTC. This sequence encodes CASSSRTEDNYGYTF. The whole variable domain, remainder taken from reference TRBV5-4 and TRBJ1-2, is ETGVTQSPTHLIKTRGQQVTLRCSSQSGHNTVSWYQQALGQGPQFIFQYYREEENGRGNFPPRFSGLQFPNYSSELNVNALELDDSALYLCASSSRTEDNYGYTFGSGTRLTVV.

The chain couples TRBV18 to TRBJ1-1, with D possibly matching TRBD1 (5 bases). This CDR3 has 15 residues. Germline lookup yields CDR1 KGHSH and CDR2 LQKENI. V gave up 4 bases and J gave up 0 bases, with 12 bases separating them. CDR3 coding DNA: TGTGCCAGCTCACTCCGGGGGGACTTGAACACTGAAGCTTTCTTT. It codes for CASSLRGDLNTEAFF.

CDR3 amino acids: CASRQGEKLFF. The CDR3 nucleotides are TGTGCCAGCAGACAGGGTGAAAAACTGTTTTTT. The gene calls are TRBV28 and TRBJ1-4, with a possible D match to TRBD1 (6 bases). This CDR3 contains 11 residues. Germline CDR1 MDHEN, CDR2 SYDVKM. V dropped 6 bases and J dropped 7 bases, with 6 bases sitting between them.

V gene TRBV29-1 combines with J gene TRBJ2-1, with 7 bases fitting TRBD2. The V and J ends lost 4 bases and 3 bases, in that order; junction bases with no gene match: 9. The CDR3 sequence is 15 residues long. Germline-derived CDR1 and CDR2 are SQVTM and ANQGSEA. The CDR3 DNA follows: TGCAGCGTTGTCCCCCCGACGGGAGGCTACAATGAGCAGTTCTTC. It codes for CSVVPPTGGYNEQFF.

The V gene is TRBV25-1, the J gene TRBJ2-5; 14 bases fit TRBD2. The CDR3 is 18 amino acids. J was trimmed by 1 base and V by 6 bases; bases with no gene match: 10. Germline CDR1 MGHDK, CDR2 SYGVNS. CDR3 sequence (DNA): TGTGCCAGCAGACAGACTAGCGGGAGGGCCATAGGCCAAGAGACCCAGTACTTC. This translates into CASRQTSGRAIGQETQYF.

The chain has TRBV29-1 and TRBJ1-2; D remains unclear. The germline V gene encodes CDR1 SQVTM and CDR2 ANQGSEA. Trimming took 1 base from V and 6 from J, leaving 9 bases between them. This CDR3 region has 12 residues. In DNA, the CDR3 is TGCAGCGTTGAAGCATTAGATGATGGCTACACCTTC. This sequence encodes CSVEALDDGYTF.

This chain connects TRBV19 to TRBJ1-2; 7 positions match TRBD1. Germline V lookup: CDR1 LNHDA, CDR2 SQIVND (reference sequence). Germline trimming cut 7 bases from V and 6 bases from J; bases unmatched to any gene: 2. The CDR3 covers 11 residues. The CDR3 DNA reads as TGTGCCAGTACCGACAGGGATGGCTACACCTTC. This codes for CASTDRDGYTF.

The genes are TRBV5-1 and TRBJ2-5, with D uncertain. The CDR3 spans 15 residues. Germline CDR1 is SGHRS and CDR2 is YFSETQ. Trimming removed 0 bases at V and 1 base at J, with 10 bases between. The CDR3 spells CASSLALGPQETQYF. As DNA, the CDR3 is TGCGCCAGCAGCTTGGCCTTGGGCCCCCAAGAGACCCAGTACTTC. Full variable domain (missing parts from reference TRBV5-1 and TRBJ2-5): KAGVTQTPRYLIKTRGQQVTLSCSPISGHRSVSWYQQTPGQGLQFLFEYFSETQRNKGNFPGRFSGRQFSNSRSEMNVSTLELGDSALYLCASSLALGPQETQYFGPGTRLLVL.

The gene calls are TRBV5-1 and TRBJ1-1; a weak D match, TRBD1 (5 bases). The V and J ends lost 3 bases and 8 bases respectively, with 14 bases between them. This CDR3 is 13 amino acids long. Germline CDR1 reads SGHRS; CDR2 reads YFSETQ. DNA of the CDR3: TGCGCCAGCAGCTGGGCGGGGGATATCGAAGCTTTCTTT. Translation: CASSWAGDIEAFF.

The rearrangement links TRBV7-3 to TRBJ2-1; weak D call: TRBD1 (6 bases). V was cut by 5 bases and J by 4 bases, with 27 bases left in between. Germline assignment: CDR1 SGHTA and CDR2 FQGTGA. The CDR3 has 19 amino acids. The CDR3 DNA reads as TGTGCCAGCAGCACTGCCCTAATAAAACAGGGATCCCCTTACAATGAGCAGTTCTTC. It codes for CASSTALIKQGSPYNEQFF.

There are a few counts of this clone. The V call is TRBV18, the J call TRBJ2-1; TRBD2 matches at 11 bases. The CDR3 has 18 residues. V shed 6 bases, J shed 4 bases, and the junction held 14 bases outside the gene matches. CDR1 is KGHSH, CDR2 LQKENI, per germline. CDR3 sequence: CASSRFGLAGGVYNEQFF. The CDR3 DNA sequence: TGTGCCAGCTCTCGCTTCGGACTAGCGGGTGGAGTTTACAATGAGCAGTTCTTC.